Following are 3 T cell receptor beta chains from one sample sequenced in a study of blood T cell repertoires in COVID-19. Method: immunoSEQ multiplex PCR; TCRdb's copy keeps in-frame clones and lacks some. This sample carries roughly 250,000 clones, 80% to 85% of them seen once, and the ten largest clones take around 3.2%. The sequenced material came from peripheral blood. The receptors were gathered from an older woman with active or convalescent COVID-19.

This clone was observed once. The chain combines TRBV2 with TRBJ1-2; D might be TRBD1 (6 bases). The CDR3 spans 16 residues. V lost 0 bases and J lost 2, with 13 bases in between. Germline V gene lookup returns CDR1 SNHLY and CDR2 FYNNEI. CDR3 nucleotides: TGTGCCAGCAGTGAAGCTTCCATGACAGGCAACTATGGCTACACCTTC. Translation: CASSEASMTGNYGYTF.

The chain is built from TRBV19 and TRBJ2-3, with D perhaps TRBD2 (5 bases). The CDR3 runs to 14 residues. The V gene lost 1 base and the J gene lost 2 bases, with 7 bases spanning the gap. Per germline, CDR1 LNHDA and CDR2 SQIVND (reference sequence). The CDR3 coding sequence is TGTGCCAGTAGTATAGCGGGATTCACAGATACGCAGTATTTT. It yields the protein CASSIAGFTDTQYF.

The CDR3 protein is CASSLGGGGVRTQYF. In DNA form, the CDR3 reads TGTGCCAGCAGCTTAGGCGGCGGGGGGGTTAGGACCCAGTACTTC. The chain uses TRBV7-2 and TRBJ2-5; 9 bases fit TRBD2. The V and J ends lost 1 base and 7 bases, in that order; junction bases with no gene match: 7. The CDR3 is 15 residues long. CDR1 is SGHTA, CDR2 FQGNSA, per germline.